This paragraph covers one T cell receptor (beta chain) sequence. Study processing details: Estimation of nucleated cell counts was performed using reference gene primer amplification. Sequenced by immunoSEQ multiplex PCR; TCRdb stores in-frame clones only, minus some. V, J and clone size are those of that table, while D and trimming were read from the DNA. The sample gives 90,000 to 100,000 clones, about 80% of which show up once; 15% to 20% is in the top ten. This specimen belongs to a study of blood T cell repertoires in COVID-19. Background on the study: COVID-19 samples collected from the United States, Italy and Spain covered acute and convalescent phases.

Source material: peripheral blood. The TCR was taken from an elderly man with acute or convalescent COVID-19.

CDR3 nucleotides: TGTGCCAGCTCACCGAGGGAGCGGAGGGCTTTCTTT. Its translation: CASSPRERRAFF. The chain uses TRBV18 and TRBJ1-1; D is unresolved. Germline loops: CDR1 KGHSH, CDR2 LQKENI. Deletions cut 3 bases from V and 11 bases from J, with 13 bases between. This CDR3 is 12 amino acids long.